Reported below is one T cell receptor (beta chain). Its specificity is not known. Treatment reported: approximately nine-day PBMC culture with coronavirus spike peptide pools or control peptides (ViraFEST assay). V was clipped by 4 bases and J by 6 bases, with 16 bases between them. CDR3 length equals 15 residues. CDR1 and CDR2 (germline): SGHVS, FQNEAQ. This specimen belongs to a study of vaccination and CD4 T cells after COVID-19. Study summary: Post-vaccination specimens were collected at a median of roughly 65 days following dose two (range 14 to 241).

The assay that was used to sequence DNA from cultured CD4+ T cells was the Oncomine TCR Beta short-read assay. Using its own MiXCR run on the PCR reads, TCRdb lists one record per CDR3 protein. The table includes approximately 13,000 distinct CDR3 sequences, around 29% detected once. This sequence originates from a human donor who received a COVID-19 vaccine. This material consisted of CD4+ T cells from blood, cultured in vitro, taken before SARS-CoV-2 vaccination. The rearrangement links TRBV7-8 to TRBJ1-5, with a tentative D call TRBD1 (5 bases). The CDR3 DNA sequence: TGTGCCAGCAGCTCTGAAGGGGCGCTTGGTCAGCCCCAGCATTTT. Protein sequence: CASSSEGALGQPQHF.